This T cell receptor (beta chain) was captured by sequencing in a study of T cell responses to AZD1222 COVID-19 vaccine. CDR1 is GTSNPN and CDR2 is SVGIG in the germline V gene (reference sequence). This CDR3 spans 15 amino acids. The germline V and J ends were trimmed by 0 bases and 0 bases, with 11 bases remaining between them. For this clone: Its antigen is unknown.

Sequencing used immunoSEQ multiplex PCR; TCRdb keeps in-frame clones, though not all of them. Of tens of thousands of clones detected, roughly 85% appear once; the ten largest clones hold about an eighth. Study findings and constraints: Most donors were white British and more were female, and clonal diversity was possibly underestimated.

The rearrangement links TRBV30 to TRBJ1-1, with D tentatively TRBD1 (5 bases). The clonotype originates from an adult in good health. The sequencing here drew on peripheral blood, taken on day 0 of AZD1222 vaccination. The CDR3 region has the DNA TGTGCCTGGAGTGTAGAAAGGGGTATGAACACTGAAGCTTTCTTT. Translated, it gives CAWSVERGMNTEAFF.